The 9 T cell receptor beta chains below all came from one sample that was sequenced in a study of shared clonotypes between healthy human individuals. The protocol was immunoSEQ multiplex PCR, while the TCRdb copy is restricted to in-frame clones and leaves out a portion. The data hold over 2 million clones, with 95% observed a single time. Sequencing was carried out using naive CD4+ T cells sorted from blood. Subset defined: CD45RA+ positively selected. These receptors originate from a man between 18 and 29 years old in good health.

This chain connects TRBV6-1 to TRBJ2-7, with D possibly matching TRBD2 (6 bases). From germline, CDR1 is MNHNS and CDR2 SASEGT. CDR3 size: 13 residues. V lost 5 bases and J 4 bases, leaving 12 bases between the germline ends. The chain's CDR3 is CASSWTGLYEQYF. CDR3 in DNA: TGTGCCAGCAGTTGGACGGGACTTTACGAGCAGTACTTC.

As to this clone: Other nucleotide sequences from this sample produce the same CDR3. The chain uses TRBV5-1 and TRBJ2-2, with D perhaps matching TRBD1 or TRBD2 (7 bases each). The CDR3 loop spans 15 amino acids. Germline CDR1 reads SGHRS; CDR2 reads YFSETQ. The V and J ends lost 5 bases and 0 bases respectively, with 11 bases between them. The CDR3 DNA reads TGCGCCAGCAGGGGAGGGACAGCGAACACCGGGGAGCTGTTTTTT. Translated, it gives CASRGGTANTGELFF.

V gene TRBV27 combines with J gene TRBJ1-2; tentatively, D is TRBD1 (5 bases). The CDR3 is made up of 14 amino acids. Germline V gives CDR1 MNHEY, CDR2 SMNVEV (reference sequence). V lost 3 bases to trimming and J lost 3 bases, with 11 bases between them. The CDR3 is CASSFRDGYYGYTF. The CDR3 nucleotides are TGTGCCAGCAGTTTCCGGGACGGATACTATGGCTACACCTTC.

J is TRBJ2-5 and V is TRBV5-1; TRBD1 or TRBD2 may be the D gene (6 bases each). Germline V gene sequence: CDR1 SGHRS, CDR2 YFSETQ. V lost 2 bases and J lost 5, with 13 bases in between. The CDR3 loop spans 14 amino acids. CDR3 in DNA: TGCGCCAGCAGCTTCAAGGGGGGCGGGGAGACCCAGTACTTC. Protein product: CASSFKGGGETQYF.

The V call is TRBV5-3, the J call TRBJ1-4; D perhaps matches TRBD1 (5 bases). TRBV5-3 has ORF status, its function being uncertain. The CDR3 is 16 residues long. V lost 6 bases and J 0 bases, leaving 15 bases between the germline ends. DNA of the CDR3: TGTGCCAGAACAGATTCGGGGCTATCAACTAATGAAAAACTGTTTTTT. It is translated as CARTDSGLSTNEKLFF.

The chain employs TRBV18 and TRBJ2-7, with no clear D. V gave up 3 bases and J gave up 2 bases, with 5 bases separating them. Germline V CDR1 and CDR2: KGHSH, LQKENI. CDR3 length equals 12 residues. The CDR3 DNA reads TGTGCCAGCTCACCGACCGCCTACGAGCAGTACTTC. It yields the protein CASSPTAYEQYF.

V is TRBV11-2 and J is TRBJ2-7, with D tentatively TRBD1 or TRBD2 (6 bases each). The CDR3 is 15 amino acids. The germline CDR1 and CDR2 sequences are SGHAT and FQNNGV. V shed 5 bases and J shed 1 base, with 15 bases lying between them. The CDR3 nucleotides are TGTGCCAGCAGCAAAGAGACGGGGGCGTCCTACGAGCAGTACTTC. This codes for CASSKETGASYEQYF. Looking up the rest from reference TRBV11-2 and TRBJ2-7 gives the full variable domain: EAGVAQSPRYKIIEKRQSVAFWCNPISGHATLYWYQQILGQGPKLLIQFQNNGVVDDSQLPKDRFSAERLKGVDSTLKIQPAKLEDSAVYLCASSKETGASYEQYFGPGTRLTVT.

The V and J genes are TRBV5-1 and TRBJ2-2, with D maybe TRBD2 (6 bases). The CDR3 is 16 residues long. The ends were cut back, 4 bases at V and 1 base at J, with 14 bases in the middle. Germline V gene lookup returns CDR1 SGHRS and CDR2 YFSETQ. The CDR3 here is CASSLDSGLNTGELFF. As DNA, the CDR3 is TGCGCCAGCAGCCTTGACAGCGGGTTGAACACCGGGGAGCTGTTTTTT.

Comments on this clone: Other DNA variants within this sample encode the same CDR3. The chain employs TRBV7-2 and TRBJ2-7, with TRBD2 matching over 9 bases. Germline V gene lookup returns CDR1 SGHTA and CDR2 FQGNSA. The J segment lost 2 bases and the V segment lost 0 bases, leaving 5 bases of the junction unmatched. The CDR3 has 16 residues. Here the CDR3 reads CASSLALGGGAYEQYF. The CDR3 region has the DNA TGTGCCAGCAGCTTAGCGCTCGGCGGGGGGGCCTACGAGCAGTACTTC.